This T cell receptor beta chain originates from a study of T cells after somatic rescue of genetic block. The assay was immunoSEQ multiplex PCR, and TCRdb's table has in-frame clones only and misses some. The top ten hold about 0.075% of the sample, which has 45,000 to 55,000 clones, about 96% seen once. This CDR3 comprises 16 residues. Trimming removed 1 base at V and 7 bases at J, with 16 bases between. Germline assignment: CDR1 MGHRA and CDR2 YSYEKL. This TCR came from a child in the first two years of life. This sequence joins TRBV4-1 and TRBJ2-2, with D perhaps assigned TRBD1 or TRBD2 (5 bases each). Material: peripheral blood mononuclear cells (PBMCs). Written as DNA, the CDR3 is TGCGCCAGCAGCCAAGGGGGGTACCGAAGCAACGGGGAGCTGTTTTTT. This sequence encodes CASSQGGYRSNGELFF.